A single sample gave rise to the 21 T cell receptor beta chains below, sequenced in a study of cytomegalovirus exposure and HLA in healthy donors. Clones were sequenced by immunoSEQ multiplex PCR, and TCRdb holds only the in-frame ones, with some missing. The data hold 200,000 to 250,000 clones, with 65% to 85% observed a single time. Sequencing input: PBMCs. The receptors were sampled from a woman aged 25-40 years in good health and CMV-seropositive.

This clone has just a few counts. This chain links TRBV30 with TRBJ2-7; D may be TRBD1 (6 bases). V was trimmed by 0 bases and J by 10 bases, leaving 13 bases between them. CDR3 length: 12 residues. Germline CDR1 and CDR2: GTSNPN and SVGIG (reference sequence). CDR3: CAWSVKWTDQYF. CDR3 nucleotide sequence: TGTGCCTGGAGTGTTAAGTGGACAGACCAGTACTTC.

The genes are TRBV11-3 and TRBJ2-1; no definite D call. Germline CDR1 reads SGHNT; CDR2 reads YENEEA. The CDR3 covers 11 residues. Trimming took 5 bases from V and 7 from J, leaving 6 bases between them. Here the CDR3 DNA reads TGTGCCAGCAGCACGCAAAATGAGCAGTTCTTC. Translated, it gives CASSTQNEQFF.

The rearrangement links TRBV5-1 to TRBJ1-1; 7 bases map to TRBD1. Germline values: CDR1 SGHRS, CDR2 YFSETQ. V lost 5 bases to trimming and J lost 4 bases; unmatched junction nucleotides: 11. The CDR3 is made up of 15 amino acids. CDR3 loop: CASSKTGEGSTEAFF. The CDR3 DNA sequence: TGCGCCAGCAGTAAAACAGGGGAGGGGAGCACTGAAGCTTTCTTT.

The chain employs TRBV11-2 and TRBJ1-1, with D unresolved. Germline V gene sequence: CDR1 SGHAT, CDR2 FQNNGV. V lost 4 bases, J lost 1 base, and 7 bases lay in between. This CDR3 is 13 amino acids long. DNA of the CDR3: TGTGCCAGCAGCTGGGCGGAGAACACTGAAGCTTTCTTT. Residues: CASSWAENTEAFF.

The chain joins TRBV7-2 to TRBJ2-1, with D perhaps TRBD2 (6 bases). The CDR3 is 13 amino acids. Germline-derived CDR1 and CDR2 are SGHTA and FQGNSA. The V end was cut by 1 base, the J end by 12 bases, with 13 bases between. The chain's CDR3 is CASSLGLLEGQFF. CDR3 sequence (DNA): TGTGCCAGCAGCTTAGGGCTACTGGAGGGGCAGTTCTTC.

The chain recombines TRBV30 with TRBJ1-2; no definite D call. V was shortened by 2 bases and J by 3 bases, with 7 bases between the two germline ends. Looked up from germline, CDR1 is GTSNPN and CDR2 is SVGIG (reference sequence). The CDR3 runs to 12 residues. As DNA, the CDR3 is TGTGCCTGGAGTAGGCGATACTATGGCTACACCTTC. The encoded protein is CAWSRRYYGYTF.

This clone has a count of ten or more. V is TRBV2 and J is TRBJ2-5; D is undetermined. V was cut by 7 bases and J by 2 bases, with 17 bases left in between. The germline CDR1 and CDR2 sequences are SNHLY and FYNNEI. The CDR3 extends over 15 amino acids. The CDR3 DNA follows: TGTGCCAGCACCGGTCCGGCGACATATCAAGAGACCCAGTACTTC. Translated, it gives CASTGPATYQETQYF.

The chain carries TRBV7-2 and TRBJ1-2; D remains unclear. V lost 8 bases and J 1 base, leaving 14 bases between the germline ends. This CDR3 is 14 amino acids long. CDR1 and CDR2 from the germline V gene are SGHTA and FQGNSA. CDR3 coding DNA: TGTGCCAGCGGACCCGGGAGCTTTAACTATGGCTACACCTTC. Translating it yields CASGPGSFNYGYTF.

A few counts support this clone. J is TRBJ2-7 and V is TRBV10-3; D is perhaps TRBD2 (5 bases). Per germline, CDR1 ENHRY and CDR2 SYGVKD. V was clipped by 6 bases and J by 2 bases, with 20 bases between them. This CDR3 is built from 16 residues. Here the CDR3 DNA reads TGTGCCATCAGCGCAAAGGGAGATAGCCTTACCTACGAGCAGTACTTC. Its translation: CAISAKGDSLTYEQYF.

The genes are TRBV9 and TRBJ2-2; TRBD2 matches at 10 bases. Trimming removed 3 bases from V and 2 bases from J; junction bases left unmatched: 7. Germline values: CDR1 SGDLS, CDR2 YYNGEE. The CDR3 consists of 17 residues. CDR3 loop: CASSGASGSTNTGELFF. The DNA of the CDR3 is TGTGCCAGCAGCGGTGCTAGCGGGAGTACCAACACCGGGGAGCTGTTTTTT.

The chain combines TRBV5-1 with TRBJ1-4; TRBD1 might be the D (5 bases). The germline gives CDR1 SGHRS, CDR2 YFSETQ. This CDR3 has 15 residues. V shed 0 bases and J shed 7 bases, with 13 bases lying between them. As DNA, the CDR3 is TGCGCCAGCAGCTTGGAGGAGAGGAGGGGTGAAAAACTGTTTTTT. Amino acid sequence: CASSLEERRGEKLFF. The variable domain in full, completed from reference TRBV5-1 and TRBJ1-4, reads KAGVTQTPRYLIKTRGQQVTLSCSPISGHRSVSWYQQTPGQGLQFLFEYFSETQRNKGNFPGRFSGRQFSNSRSEMNVSTLELGDSALYLCASSLEERRGEKLFFGSGTQLSVL.

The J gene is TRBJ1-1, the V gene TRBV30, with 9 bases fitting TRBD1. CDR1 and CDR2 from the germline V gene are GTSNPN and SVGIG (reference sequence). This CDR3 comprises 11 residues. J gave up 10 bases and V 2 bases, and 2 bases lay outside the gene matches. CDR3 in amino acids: CAWSSTGGAFF. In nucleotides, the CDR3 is TGTGCCTGGAGTTCGACAGGGGGAGCTTTCTTT.

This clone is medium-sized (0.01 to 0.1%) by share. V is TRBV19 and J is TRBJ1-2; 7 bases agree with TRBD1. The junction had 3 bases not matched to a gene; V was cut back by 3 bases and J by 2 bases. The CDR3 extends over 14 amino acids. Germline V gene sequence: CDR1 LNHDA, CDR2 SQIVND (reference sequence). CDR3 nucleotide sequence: TGTGCCAGTAGTATGGGGGGACAGAACTATGGCTACACCTTC. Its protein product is CASSMGGQNYGYTF.

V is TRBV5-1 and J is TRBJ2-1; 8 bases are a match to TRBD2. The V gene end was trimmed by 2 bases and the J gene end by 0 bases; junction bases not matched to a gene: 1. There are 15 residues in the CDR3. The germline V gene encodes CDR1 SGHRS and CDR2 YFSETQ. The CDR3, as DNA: TGCGCCAGCAGCTTTACTAGCGGCTCCTACAATGAGCAGTTCTTC. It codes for CASSFTSGSYNEQFF. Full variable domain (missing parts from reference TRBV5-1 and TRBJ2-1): KAGVTQTPRYLIKTRGQQVTLSCSPISGHRSVSWYQQTPGQGLQFLFEYFSETQRNKGNFPGRFSGRQFSNSRSEMNVSTLELGDSALYLCASSFTSGSYNEQFFGPGTRLTVL.

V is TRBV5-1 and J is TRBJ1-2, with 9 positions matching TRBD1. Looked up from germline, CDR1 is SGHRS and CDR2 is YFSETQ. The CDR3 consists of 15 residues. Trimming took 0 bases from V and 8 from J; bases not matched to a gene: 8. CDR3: CASSLGTGEGFGYTF. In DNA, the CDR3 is TGCGCCAGCAGCTTGGGGACAGGGGAGGGTTTCGGCTACACCTTC.

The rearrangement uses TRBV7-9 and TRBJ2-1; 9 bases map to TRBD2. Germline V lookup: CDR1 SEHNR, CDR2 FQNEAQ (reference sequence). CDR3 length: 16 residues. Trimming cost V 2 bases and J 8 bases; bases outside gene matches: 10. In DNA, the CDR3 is TGTGCCAGCAGCTTACCGGGTCTAGCGGGAAGCGATGAGCAGTTCTTC. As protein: CASSLPGLAGSDEQFF.

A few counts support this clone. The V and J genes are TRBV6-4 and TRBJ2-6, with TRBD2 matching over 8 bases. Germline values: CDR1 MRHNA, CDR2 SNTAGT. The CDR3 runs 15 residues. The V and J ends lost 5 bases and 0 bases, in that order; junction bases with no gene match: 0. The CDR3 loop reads CASSSGSSGANVLTF. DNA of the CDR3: TGTGCCAGCAGTAGCGGGAGCTCTGGGGCCAACGTCCTGACTTTC.

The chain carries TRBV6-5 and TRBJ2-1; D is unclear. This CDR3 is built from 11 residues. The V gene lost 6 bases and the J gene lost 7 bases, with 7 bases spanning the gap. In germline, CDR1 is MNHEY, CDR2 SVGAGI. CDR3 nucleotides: TGTGCCAGCAGCCGAGAAAATGAGCAGTTCTTC. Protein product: CASSRENEQFF.

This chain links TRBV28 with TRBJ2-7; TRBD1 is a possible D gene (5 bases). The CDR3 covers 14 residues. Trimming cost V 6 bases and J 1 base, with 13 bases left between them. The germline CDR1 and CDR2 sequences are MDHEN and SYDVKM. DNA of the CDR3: TGTGCCAGCAGCCCCCCCGCAGGGTCCTACGAGCAGTACTTC. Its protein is CASSPPAGSYEQYF.

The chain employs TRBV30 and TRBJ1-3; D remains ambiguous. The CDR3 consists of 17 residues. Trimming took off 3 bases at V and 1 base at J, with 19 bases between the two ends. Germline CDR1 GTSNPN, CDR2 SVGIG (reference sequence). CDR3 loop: CAWSSERSSRSGNTIYF. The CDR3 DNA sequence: TGTGCCTGGAGCTCAGAACGCTCTTCGAGGTCTGGAAACACCATATATTTT.

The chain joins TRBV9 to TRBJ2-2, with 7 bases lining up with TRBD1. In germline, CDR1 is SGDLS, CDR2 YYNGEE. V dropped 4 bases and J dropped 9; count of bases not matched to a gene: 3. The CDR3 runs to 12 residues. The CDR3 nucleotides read TGTGCCAGCAGCAGGGGGCCAAGGGAGCTGTTTTTT. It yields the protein CASSRGPRELFF.